The entry below gives a single TCR beta chain sequence along with its context. Its matching antigen is unknown. 5'RACE template switching built TCR beta cDNA with unique molecular identifiers. Using the 5' RACE reads, TCRdb records one entry per CDR3 protein without DNA. The specimen's table records roughly 390,000 distinct CDR3 sequences. This specimen comes from a study of T cells expressing NK-cell markers. General study points: Dominant NKG2C+ clonotypes in five or six donors made up about 1.0-8% of CD8+ T cells.

Looked up from germline, CDR1 is ENHRY and CDR2 is SYGVKD. The CDR3 spans 15 residues. The TCR was taken from a woman between 45 and 60 years old in good health. The sample was blood T cells: a sorted CD56 or NKG2C T cell subset, CD4+ or CD8+ T cells, or bulk PBMC T cells (not recorded which). The chain has TRBV10-3 and TRBJ1-5; as DNA is missing, the TRBD1 call by TCRdb cannot be tested. The CDR3 sequence: CAISDHTGDYQPQHF.